This TCR beta chain stems from a study of T cells after yellow fever vaccination (dated by TCRdb to the late 2010s). About the study as a whole: The SMART-Seq v4 Ultra Low Input RNA kit was used to prepare libraries from fractions with low cell numbers. Two healthy male donors, one aged 18 to 30 and one aged 30 to 39 years, made up the cohort. Blood samples were taken at several timepoints before and after primary and secondary immunization, and bulk PBMC replicates and cell subsets were isolated. To follow T-cell clones before and after primary and booster YFV17D yellow fever vaccination, bulk TCR alpha and beta repertoires were sequenced over time. Overall results and qualifications from the work: A small share of clonotypes occurred in both CD4 and CD8 compartments, likely arising from convergent recombination. The study included only a couple of donors, which limits how far the findings can be generalized. Compared with the primary T-cell response, the secondary T-cell response was faster but weaker, reaching its peak on day 5 rather than on day 15. Computational filtering was required because FACS-sorted repertoires could contain abundant contaminating clonotypes from the bulk population. After the booster, most of the clones that had expanded following primary vaccination were detected again (96% of CD4 and roughly nine tenths of CD8), which suggests that memory was broadly maintained.

Looking up the germline V gene (reference sequence) yields CDR1 DFQATT and CDR2 SNEGSKA. From its cysteine to its phenylalanine, the CDR3 spans 14 amino acids. Of the read, only the CDR3 DNA is kept; its 42 bases are in frame from base 1. From V the trimming removes 6 bases and from J it removes 0 bases, while the gene matches leave 4 bases of the junction unaccounted for. The sample's treatment or condition label is to be understood as: live attenuated yellow fever vaccine strain. PBMCs were isolated from peripheral blood using a standard Ficoll-Paque protocol. Dynabeads CD4 and CD8 positive selection kits were used to isolate CD4 and CD8 T-cell fractions. TriZol was used to extract RNA from bulk PBMCs, from CD4 and CD8 fractions, and from dextramer-positive and dextramer-negative fractions. Instrument used: Illumina NovaSeq 6000. TCR cDNA was synthesized by 5'RACE template switching, which introduced a universal primer site and unique molecular identifiers. Priming for cDNA synthesis came from both the TCR alpha and TCR beta constant segments. Two PCR steps were used to amplify libraries, with sample barcodes and sequencing adapters being added in the second step. Sequencing of libraries was done on Illumina HiSeq 2500 (2x100 bp) or NovaSeq (2x150 bp). In the authors' own workflow: Demultiplexing of reads and collapsing into UMI consensus sequences were performed with MIGEC, and V(D)J alignment was carried out with MiXCR. Using edgeR on replicate PBMC samples, clonotypes were called vaccine-responding if FDR was below 0.01 and the log2 fold change was above 5 up to day 15. Each bulk clonotype received a CD4 or CD8 identity based on whether the sequenced CD4 or CD8 repertoire contained that clonotype at higher abundance. Using fastp at Q25 and MiXCR, TCRdb reprocessed the public reads and kept productive beta chains. One record per CDR3 amino acid sequence lists the most common genes and DNA. Here the V and J calls rest on TCRdb's processing, not on the authors' analysis. For this sample there are some 240,000 distinct CDR3 sequences; around 3.1% appear just once. The ten largest clones take up under 3.5% of the sample.

The table lists this clonotype with many counts. There is no known antigen for this receptor. Per-base quality was not reported, and no clone a single base away is much larger than it. This TCR derives from a young man who received the YFV17D yellow fever vaccine. The chain links TRBV20-1 with TRBJ2-3, and TRBD1 aligns with 9 junction nucleotides. The material sequenced was CD4+ T cells sorted from PBMCs, taken 10 days after the yellow fever booster vaccination. The DNA reads as follows: TGCAGTGCGTACAGGGGGCGAAGCACAGATACGCAGTATTTT. Its coded protein is CSAYRGRSTDTQYF.